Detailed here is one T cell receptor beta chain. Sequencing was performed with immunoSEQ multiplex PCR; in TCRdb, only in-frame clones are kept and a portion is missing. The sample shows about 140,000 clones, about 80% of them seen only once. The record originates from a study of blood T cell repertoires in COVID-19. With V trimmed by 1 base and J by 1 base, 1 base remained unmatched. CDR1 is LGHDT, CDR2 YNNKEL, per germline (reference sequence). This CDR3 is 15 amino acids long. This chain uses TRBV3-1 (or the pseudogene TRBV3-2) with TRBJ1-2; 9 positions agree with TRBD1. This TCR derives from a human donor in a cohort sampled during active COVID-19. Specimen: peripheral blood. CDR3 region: CASSQGQGVNYGYTF. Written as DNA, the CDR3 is TGTGCCAGCAGCCAAGGACAGGGGGTTAACTATGGCTACACCTTC.